The rows below give T cell receptor beta chains drawn from one sample of a study of cytomegalovirus exposure and HLA in healthy donors. Sequencing was performed with immunoSEQ multiplex PCR; in TCRdb, only in-frame clones are kept and a portion is missing. The data hold over 150,000 clones, with around nine tenths observed a single time. Sequenced sample: PBMCs. These receptors all come from a woman aged 18-29 years in good health and CMV-seropositive. The CDR3 runs from the conserved cysteine through the conserved F or W. The D gene is left open where the match is weak. For some rows the clone size is stated as once, few or many, or as a class when expanded; others skip it.

clone_size: NA
d_call: TRBD2
v_call: TRBV18
j_call: TRBJ2-1
cdr3_nt: TGTGCCAGCTCACCACTACTAGCGGGGATCAATGAGCAGTTCTTC
cdr3_aa: CASSPLLAGINEQFF

clone_size: NA
d_call: NA
v_call: TRBV4-3
j_call: TRBJ1-4
cdr3_nt: TGCGCCAGCAGCCAACTCCAGACAGCAACTAATGAAAAACTGTTTTTT
cdr3_aa: CASSQLQTATNEKLFF

clone_size: few
d_call: NA
v_call: TRBV6-4
j_call: TRBJ2-3
cdr3_nt: TGTGCCAGCAGTGACTCGGGAGGCTCGGCTGGGGCGCAGTATTTT
cdr3_aa: CASSDSGGSAGAQYF

clone_size: NA
d_call: TRBD2
v_call: TRBV4-2
j_call: TRBJ2-2
cdr3_nt: TGTGCCAGCAGCCAAGCTTTTCAGGGAGGGATGGCCGGGGAGCTGTTTTTT
cdr3_aa: CASSQAFQGGMAGELFF

clone_size: NA
d_call: TRBD1
v_call: TRBV7-7
j_call: TRBJ2-7
cdr3_nt: TGTGCTAGCAGCTTGGGACAGGGTCTCACCTACGAGCAGTACTTC
cdr3_aa: CASSLGQGLTYEQYF

clone_size: medium-sized
d_call: NA
v_call: TRBV19
j_call: TRBJ2-1
cdr3_nt: TGTGCCAGTTTTAGCGTCCTCCTAAATGAGCAGTTCTTC
cdr3_aa: CASFSVLLNEQFF

clone_size: NA
d_call: NA
v_call: TRBV5-8
j_call: TRBJ1-2
cdr3_nt: TGTGCCAGCAGCTTTTTGACAGACCCTTATGGCTACACCTTC
cdr3_aa: CASSFLTDPYGYTF

clone_size: NA
d_call: TRBD1
v_call: TRBV27
j_call: TRBJ1-1
cdr3_nt: TGTGCCAGCAGTTTTCGACAGGGGTTGAACACTGAAGCTTTCTTT
cdr3_aa: CASSFRQGLNTEAFF

clone_size: NA
d_call: NA
v_call: TRBV7-9
j_call: TRBJ2-1
cdr3_nt: TGTGCCAGCAGCTTAAGGGGCAGGGGGGATGAGCAGTTCTTC
cdr3_aa: CASSLRGRGDEQFF

clone_size: NA
d_call: NA
v_call: TRBV11-2
j_call: TRBJ2-7
cdr3_nt: TGTGCCAGCAGCTTAGAATCCTTCCGCGAGCAGTACTTC
cdr3_aa: CASSLESFREQYF

clone_size: NA
d_call: TRBD2
v_call: TRBV6-4
j_call: TRBJ2-1
cdr3_nt: TGTGCCAGCAGCAGACTAGCGGGAGGGCCTAATGAGCAGTTCTTC
cdr3_aa: CASSRLAGGPNEQFF

clone_size: NA
d_call: TRBD2
v_call: TRBV5-1
j_call: TRBJ2-2
cdr3_nt: TGCGCCAGCAACGAACTAGCGGCAGAAGACCGGGAGCTGTTTTTT
cdr3_aa: CASNELAAEDRELFF

clone_size: few
d_call: NA
v_call: TRBV5-1
j_call: TRBJ1-5
cdr3_nt: TGCGCCAGCAGCTTGGCCGGGGTAGAAGGACAGCCCCAGCATTTT
cdr3_aa: CASSLAGVEGQPQHF

clone_size: few
d_call: NA
v_call: TRBV29-1
j_call: TRBJ1-2
cdr3_nt: TGCAGCGTTGGTTCGAGAAACTATGGCTACACCTTC
cdr3_aa: CSVGSRNYGYTF

clone_size: NA
d_call: NA
v_call: TRBV7-3
j_call: TRBJ2-2
cdr3_nt: TGTGCCAGCAGGACAACTCCAACCGGGGAGCTGTTTTTT
cdr3_aa: CASRTTPTGELFF

clone_size: NA
d_call: TRBD1
v_call: TRBV25-1
j_call: TRBJ1-2
cdr3_nt: TGTGCCAGCAGTGGAAAAACAGGGGAAAGGAACTATGGCTACACCTTC
cdr3_aa: CASSGKTGERNYGYTF

clone_size: NA
d_call: TRBD1
v_call: TRBV6-5
j_call: TRBJ1-2
cdr3_nt: TGTGCCAGCAGTTACTCAGACAGGGTGGACTATGGCTACACCTTC
cdr3_aa: CASSYSDRVDYGYTF

clone_size: NA
d_call: TRBD2
v_call: TRBV6-5
j_call: TRBJ2-7
cdr3_nt: TGTGCCAGCAGTTACTCTTATCTAGCGGGTACACTCGAGCAGTACTTC
cdr3_aa: CASSYSYLAGTLEQYF

clone_size: NA
d_call: TRBD1
v_call: TRBV29-1
j_call: TRBJ2-7
cdr3_nt: TGCAGCGTTGATGATACCGGGACAGGGGACTACGAGCAGTACTTC
cdr3_aa: CSVDDTGTGDYEQYF

clone_size: NA
d_call: TRBD2
v_call: TRBV5-1
j_call: TRBJ2-3
cdr3_nt: TGCGCCAGCAGCAGCGTGTGGAGAGTACTGCGGGAGTCCACAGATACGCAGTATTTT
cdr3_aa: CASSSVWRVLRESTDTQYF

clone_size: NA
d_call: TRBD2
v_call: TRBV29-1
j_call: TRBJ2-4
cdr3_nt: TGCAGCGTACAGACTAGCGGGAGAGGCAACATTCAGTACTTC
cdr3_aa: CSVQTSGRGNIQYF

clone_size: NA
d_call: TRBD2
v_call: TRBV4-3
j_call: TRBJ2-1
cdr3_nt: TGCGCCAGCAGCCAAGATCATAGCGGGAGCTCCTACAATGAGCAGTTCTTC
cdr3_aa: CASSQDHSGSSYNEQFF

clone_size: NA
d_call: NA
v_call: TRBV29-1
j_call: TRBJ1-5
cdr3_nt: TGCAGCGTTGCAGGGGCCGAAGGGCAGCCCCAGCATTTT
cdr3_aa: CSVAGAEGQPQHF

clone_size: NA
d_call: TRBD1
v_call: TRBV2
j_call: TRBJ1-1
cdr3_nt: TGTGCCAGCAGTGAATCTGGCAGGGGGCCCACTGAAGCTTTCTTT
cdr3_aa: CASSESGRGPTEAFF

clone_size: NA
d_call: TRBD2
v_call: TRBV5-8
j_call: TRBJ2-7
cdr3_nt: TGTGCCAGCAGCCGGAGCGGGAGGGAAAGGGACGAGCAGTACTTC
cdr3_aa: CASSRSGRERDEQYF

clone_size: NA
d_call: TRBD2
v_call: TRBV30
j_call: TRBJ2-1
cdr3_nt: TGTGCCTGGAAAGGACTAGCGGGGAGCAATGAGCAGTTCTTC
cdr3_aa: CAWKGLAGSNEQFF

clone_size: NA
d_call: NA
v_call: TRBV30
j_call: TRBJ1-2
cdr3_nt: TGTGCCTCTCGACAGTGGAACTATGGCTACACCTTC
cdr3_aa: CASRQWNYGYTF

clone_size: NA
d_call: NA
v_call: TRBV28
j_call: TRBJ2-7
cdr3_nt: TGTGCCAGCAGTTTTGGAGGGAGGACCTACGAGCAGTACTTC
cdr3_aa: CASSFGGRTYEQYF

clone_size: NA
d_call: TRBD1
v_call: TRBV10-1
j_call: TRBJ2-7
cdr3_nt: TGCGCCAGCCGCTCAGGGGGTCCCCCCTACGAGCAGTACTTC
cdr3_aa: CASRSGGPPYEQYF

clone_size: once
d_call: TRBD2
v_call: TRBV6-1
j_call: TRBJ2-1
cdr3_nt: TGTGCCAGCAGAACTAGCGGGGCCAATGAGCAGTTCTTC
cdr3_aa: CASRTSGANEQFF

clone_size: NA
d_call: NA
v_call: TRBV7-2
j_call: TRBJ2-2
cdr3_nt: TGTGCCAGCAGCAGCTCAGGGTTCCCCGGGGAGCTGTTTTTT
cdr3_aa: CASSSSGFPGELFF

clone_size: NA
d_call: TRBD2
v_call: TRBV5-1
j_call: TRBJ2-3
cdr3_nt: TGCGCCAGCAGCTCGGGACTAGCGGCAGATACGCAGTATTTT
cdr3_aa: CASSSGLAADTQYF

clone_size: NA
d_call: TRBD1
v_call: TRBV18
j_call: TRBJ1-1
cdr3_nt: TGTGCCAGCTCACCCCGGACAGGAATGAACACTGAAGCTTTCTTT
cdr3_aa: CASSPRTGMNTEAFF

clone_size: NA
d_call: TRBD1
v_call: TRBV7-2
j_call: TRBJ2-6
cdr3_nt: TGTGCCAGCAGCTTACGAGGACAGGGGAAGAGCTCTGGGGCCAACGTCCTGACTTTC
cdr3_aa: CASSLRGQGKSSGANVLTF

clone_size: few
d_call: NA
v_call: TRBV18
j_call: TRBJ1-2
cdr3_nt: TGTGCCAGCTCACCGGACAATAACTATGGCTACACCTTC
cdr3_aa: CASSPDNNYGYTF

clone_size: NA
d_call: NA
v_call: TRBV7-2
j_call: TRBJ2-7
cdr3_nt: TGTGCCAGCAGCTTAGCAGGGGGACAATTGTTCTACGAGCAGTACTTC
cdr3_aa: CASSLAGGQLFYEQYF

clone_size: NA
d_call: TRBD1
v_call: TRBV5-1
j_call: TRBJ1-1
cdr3_nt: TGCGCCAGCAGCTCAACAGGGGGCAACACTGAAGCTTTCTTT
cdr3_aa: CASSSTGGNTEAFF

clone_size: NA
d_call: TRBD2
v_call: TRBV2
j_call: TRBJ2-1
cdr3_nt: TGTGCCTCAACCCGGGGGACTAGCGGCTACAATGAGCAGTTCTTC
cdr3_aa: CASTRGTSGYNEQFF

clone_size: NA
d_call: NA
v_call: TRBV21-1
j_call: TRBJ2-7
cdr3_nt: TGTGCCAGCCACGCCGGGGTCCCCTACGAGCAGTACTTC
cdr3_aa: CASHAGVPYEQYF

clone_size: NA
d_call: TRBD1
v_call: TRBV2
j_call: TRBJ2-5
cdr3_nt: TGTGCCAGCACCACGGACAGGGGGCAAGAGACCCAGTACTTC
cdr3_aa: CASTTDRGQETQYF

clone_size: few
d_call: NA
v_call: TRBV9
j_call: TRBJ2-2
cdr3_nt: TGTGCCAGCAGCGGAATGGCCGGGGGAAGCGGAAGAAACACCGGGGAGCTGTTTTTT
cdr3_aa: CASSGMAGGSGRNTGELFF

clone_size: NA
d_call: NA
v_call: TRBV7-8
j_call: TRBJ1-5
cdr3_nt: TGTGCCAGCAGCTCCCGGGGGAATCAGCCCCAGCATTTT
cdr3_aa: CASSSRGNQPQHF

clone_size: NA
d_call: NA
v_call: TRBV11-1
j_call: TRBJ2-7
cdr3_nt: TGTGCCAGTCAACAGGGTTCTGGCTACGAGCAGTACTTC
cdr3_aa: CASQQGSGYEQYF

clone_size: NA
d_call: NA
v_call: TRBV5-4
j_call: TRBJ1-1
cdr3_nt: TGTGCCAGCAGCTCGTGGGGGAGGTCAAACACTGAAGCTTTCTTT
cdr3_aa: CASSSWGRSNTEAFF

clone_size: NA
d_call: NA
v_call: TRBV19
j_call: TRBJ1-1
cdr3_nt: TGTGCCAGTAGTCCCCTTGACAGCACTGAAGCTTTCTTT
cdr3_aa: CASSPLDSTEAFF

clone_size: NA
d_call: TRBD1
v_call: TRBV4-3
j_call: TRBJ1-1
cdr3_nt: TGCGCCAGCAGAGGACAGGGAGGGACTGAAGCTTTCTTT
cdr3_aa: CASRGQGGTEAFF

clone_size: NA
d_call: TRBD2
v_call: TRBV10-3
j_call: TRBJ2-1
cdr3_nt: TGTGCCATCAGTACTACCGGGACTAGCGGATCGAATGAGCAGTTCTTC
cdr3_aa: CAISTTGTSGSNEQFF

clone_size: NA
d_call: NA
v_call: TRBV7-9
j_call: TRBJ1-4
cdr3_nt: TGTGCCAGCAGCTTAGCTTGGGAGGAAAAACTGTTTTTT
cdr3_aa: CASSLAWEEKLFF

clone_size: NA
d_call: NA
v_call: TRBV28
j_call: TRBJ2-4
cdr3_nt: TGTGCCAGCAGTCCCCTCGGCAGGGCCAAAAACATTCAGTACTTC
cdr3_aa: CASSPLGRAKNIQYF